These 8 T cell receptor beta chains came from one sample sequenced in a study of blood T cell repertoires in COVID-19. Some clones are missing from TCRdb's copy, which holds only in-frame ones; the method was immunoSEQ multiplex PCR. In the table there are about 210,000 clones, approximately 85% of which are singletons. The sample was peripheral blood. The receptor source for this set is a woman in her 70s with COVID-19, enrolled during active disease.

J is TRBJ1-3 and V is TRBV7-9, with D unresolved. V lost 1 base to trimming and J lost 4 bases, with 14 bases between them. CDR3 length: 16 residues. Germline V gene data show CDR1 as SEHNR and CDR2 as FQNEAQ (reference sequence). The CDR3 DNA sequence: TGTGCCAGCAGCTTAGGAGCGGGGTTCGCCGGAAACACCATATATTTT. Protein sequence: CASSLGAGFAGNTIYF.

The rearrangement joins TRBV10-3 to TRBJ2-7; possibly TRBD1 for D (7 bases). Trimming took 5 bases from V and 6 from J, leaving 17 bases between them. Per the germline V gene, CDR1 is ENHRY and CDR2 is SYGVKD. The CDR3 has 14 amino acids. CDR3 DNA: TGTGCCATCAGTATCGACAGGGCGGGGAGCGAGCAGTACTTC. Translation: CAISIDRAGSEQYF.

This rearrangement joins TRBV11-2 to TRBJ2-7; 10 bases are a match to TRBD1. CDR1 and CDR2 from the germline V gene are SGHAT and FQNNGV. The CDR3 is 15 amino acids. Unmatched junction bases numbered 3, after V lost 1 base and J lost 3 bases. The CDR3 nucleotides read TGTGCCAGCAGCTTAGGGACAGGGGGGATCTACGAGCAGTACTTC. Translating gives CASSLGTGGIYEQYF.

The chain uses TRBV9 and TRBJ1-3, with 11 bases matching TRBD1. The CDR3 spans 17 residues. Trimming at V came to 4 bases and at J to 4 bases, leaving 10 bases not matched to a gene. Germline CDR1 reads SGDLS; CDR2 reads YYNGEE. The CDR3 sequence: CASSLRGQGAPGNTIYF. CDR3 DNA: TGTGCCAGCAGCCTCAGAGGACAGGGGGCGCCAGGAAACACCATATATTTT.

V usage is TRBV19 and J usage is TRBJ1-1; 8 bases are shared with TRBD1. In germline, CDR1 is LNHDA, CDR2 SQIVND (reference sequence). CDR3 size: 14 residues. With 5 bases clipped from V and 4 bases from J, the junction kept 6 bases outside the gene matches. The CDR3 region has the DNA TGTGCCAGTAGTCAACAGGGGGGAGGCACTGAAGCTTTCTTT. Translating gives CASSQQGGGTEAFF. The full variable domain, its missing parts supplied by reference TRBV19 and TRBJ1-1, is DGGITQSPKYLFRKEGQNVTLSCEQNLNHDAMYWYRQDPGQGLRLIYYSQIVNDFQKGDIAEGYSVSREKKESFPLTVTSAQKNPTAFYLCASSQQGGGTEAFFGQGTRLTVV.

J is TRBJ2-5 and V is TRBV6-6, with D possibly matching TRBD2 (5 bases). Germline-derived CDR1 and CDR2 are MNHNY and SVGAGI (reference sequence). V shed 5 bases and J shed 5 bases, with 18 bases lying between them. The CDR3 totals 15 residues. CDR3 protein: CASSGPPSRGETQYF. In DNA, the CDR3 is TGTGCCAGCAGTGGCCCCCCCAGCCGAGGGGAGACCCAGTACTTC.

CDR3 sequence: CASSPEGAGTTEAFF. The CDR3, as DNA: TGTGCCAGCTCACCGGAGGGGGCCGGTACCACTGAAGCTTTCTTT. The V call is TRBV18, the J call TRBJ1-1; 7 bases map to TRBD1. The V and J ends lost 3 bases and 4 bases, in that order; junction bases with no gene match: 8. CDR1 is KGHSH and CDR2 is LQKENI in the germline V gene. This CDR3 has 15 residues.

This clone was detected once. V and J are TRBV19 and TRBJ2-7; D is uncertain. The CDR3 sequence is 14 residues long. Germline-derived CDR1 and CDR2 are LNHDA and SQIVND (reference sequence). V lost 2 bases, J lost 0 bases, and 8 bases lay in between. The CDR3 sequence: CASSISRSSYEQYF. CDR3 DNA: TGTGCCAGTAGTATATCCAGGTCCTCCTACGAGCAGTACTTC.